The 13 T cell receptor beta chains below come from one sample, sequenced in a study of blood T cell repertoires in COVID-19. The protocol was immunoSEQ multiplex PCR, while the TCRdb copy is restricted to in-frame clones and leaves out a portion. Here the sample spans 70,000 to 95,000 clones, roughly nine tenths being singletons. Sequencing input: peripheral blood. These TCRs come from a man between 45 and 60 years old with acute or convalescent COVID-19.

This sequence joins TRBV6-6 and TRBJ2-2; TRBD1 is a possible D gene (6 bases). Trimming cost V 8 bases and J 1 base, with 14 bases left between them. The germline CDR1 and CDR2 sequences are MNHNY and SVGAGI (reference sequence). CDR3 length equals 15 residues. The CDR3 coding sequence is TGTGCCAGCCGTTTAGTACAGGGGAACACCGGGGAGCTGTTTTTT. Encoded protein: CASRLVQGNTGELFF.

The count of this clone is one. This chain connects TRBV7-9 to TRBJ1-2; TRBD1 agrees at 10 bases. CDR1 and CDR2 (germline): SEHNR, FQNEAQ (reference sequence). Losses at the gene ends were 4 bases for V and 7 bases for J; bases not matched to a gene: 9. The CDR3 is 15 amino acids. The CDR3 is CASSSSRQGAFGYTF. DNA for the CDR3: TGTGCCAGCAGCTCCTCAAGACAGGGGGCATTTGGCTACACCTTC.

This rearrangement joins TRBV5-1 to TRBJ1-3, with D maybe TRBD1 (6 bases). V shed 10 bases and J shed 0 bases, with 14 bases lying between them. CDR3 size: 14 residues. Germline lookup yields CDR1 SGHRS and CDR2 YFSETQ. CDR3 loop: CASSQGSSGNTIYF. The CDR3 bases are TGCGCCTCTTCACAGGGAAGCTCTGGAAACACCATATATTTT.

The V gene is TRBV7-8, the J gene TRBJ1-5; D possibly corresponds to TRBD1 (5 bases). CDR1 is SGHVS, CDR2 FQNEAQ, per germline. The CDR3 consists of 16 residues. Trimming removed 5 bases from V and 0 bases from J, with 14 bases in between. This CDR3 reads CASSPDRYYSNQPQHF. CDR3 DNA sequence: TGTGCCAGCAGCCCTGACAGATACTATAGCAATCAGCCCCAGCATTTT.

In DNA, the CDR3 is TGTGCCAGCAGCCAAGTGCTAGCGGGGCCGGGGACCCAGTACTTC. Amino acid sequence: CASSQVLAGPGTQYF. V gene TRBV3-1 (or the pseudogene TRBV3-2) combines with J gene TRBJ2-5, with 9 bases that match TRBD2. V shed 1 base and J 7 bases; nucleotides not matched to a gene: 7. The CDR3 spans 15 residues. Germline CDR1 LGHDT, CDR2 YNNKEL (reference sequence).

The V gene is TRBV6-5, the J gene TRBJ1-1; D might be TRBD1 (6 bases). From germline, CDR1 is MNHEY and CDR2 SVGAGI. The CDR3 extends over 11 amino acids. Trimming removed 6 bases from V and 8 bases from J, with 10 bases in between. Written as DNA, the CDR3 is TGTGCCAGCAGAAAGAGGGGGGAAGCTTTCTTT. As protein: CASRKRGEAFF.

V usage is TRBV7-2 and J usage is TRBJ1-3; a weak D match, TRBD1 (5 bases). V shed 3 bases and J shed 2 bases, with 11 bases lying between them. This CDR3 region has 15 residues. Germline V gives CDR1 SGHTA, CDR2 FQGNSA. CDR3 residues: CASSFGAPTGNTIYF. The CDR3 DNA reads TGTGCCAGCAGCTTTGGGGCGCCGACTGGAAACACCATATATTTT.

This sequence joins TRBV2 and TRBJ1-2, with D hard to call. The CDR3 loop spans 13 amino acids. Between the trimmed V and J ends, which lost 3 bases and 3 bases, there was a span of 8 bases. The germline CDR1 and CDR2 sequences are SNHLY and FYNNEI. The CDR3 spells CASSDGQYYGYTF. The CDR3 nucleotides are TGTGCCAGCAGTGATGGGCAGTACTATGGCTACACCTTC.

The chain recombines TRBV4-3 with TRBJ1-1; D not certain. Germline V gene sequence: CDR1 LGHNA, CDR2 YSLEER. V was trimmed by 0 bases and J by 3 bases, leaving 2 bases between them. This CDR3 has 12 residues. In nucleotides, the CDR3 is TGCGCCAGCAGCCAAGACTACACTGAAGCTTTCTTT. Its translation: CASSQDYTEAFF.

This clone was observed a handful of times. This chain links TRBV4-3 with TRBJ2-3, with TRBD2 identical over 11 bases. This CDR3 has 16 residues. V shed 1 base and J 3 bases; nucleotides not matched to a gene: 3. The germline V gene encodes CDR1 LGHNA and CDR2 YSLEER. Written as DNA, the CDR3 is TGCGCCAGCAGCCAAGGCACTAGCGGGAGTACAGATACGCAGTATTTT. Translating gives CASSQGTSGSTDTQYF.

This chain links TRBV6-4 with TRBJ1-1; 8 bases agree with TRBD1. Germline assignment: CDR1 MRHNA and CDR2 SNTAGT. This CDR3 region has 14 residues. V dropped 4 bases and J dropped 4; count of bases not matched to a gene: 5. Here the CDR3 DNA reads TGTGCCAGCAGTGCGGACAGGGACTCCACTGAAGCTTTCTTT. Its translation is CASSADRDSTEAFF.

CDR3 protein: CASSQDQTGELFF. The CDR3 nucleotides read TGCGCCAGCAGCCAAGACCAGACCGGGGAGCTGTTTTTT. This chain links TRBV4-3 with TRBJ2-2; the D is unclear. V lost 0 bases and J lost 5, with 4 bases in between. Looked up from germline, CDR1 is LGHNA and CDR2 is YSLEER. This CDR3 is 13 amino acids long.

The V gene is TRBV6-2 or TRBV6-3, the J gene TRBJ2-7; D possibly corresponds to TRBD1 (6 bases). CDR1 is MNHEY, CDR2 SVGEGT, per germline. The CDR3 consists of 13 residues. Trimming took off 6 bases at V and 4 bases at J, with 13 bases between the two ends. This CDR3 reads CASSPYRAYEQYV. In DNA form, the CDR3 reads TGTGCCAGCAGCCCATACAGGGCGTACGAGCAGTACGTC.